Listed below are T cell receptor beta chains from one sample, sequenced in a study of high-grade serous ovarian cancer treatment subgroups. TCRdb keeps only in-frame clones here, not all; method: immunoSEQ multiplex PCR. The sample carries roughly 4,500 clones, more than 65% recorded once. Source material: tumor tissue. Receptor source: a human donor with high-grade serous ovarian cancer. Each CDR3 is given with its conserved first and last residue. The order of the fields is V gene, CDR3 protein.

v_call: TRBV5-3
cdr3_aa: CARGSWVRLAQETQYF

v_call: TRBV7-2
cdr3_aa: CASSPQGGRGDEQFF

v_call: TRBV15
cdr3_aa: CATSSPPQGVNGYTF

v_call: TRBV5-5
cdr3_aa: CASSLDYHGPLHF

v_call: TRBV4-1
cdr3_aa: CASSPGQGSEKLFF

v_call: TRBV5-4
cdr3_aa: CASSLVVIHGGNSPLHF

v_call: TRBV5-4
cdr3_aa: CASSSTADTQYF

v_call: TRBV5-4
cdr3_aa: CASSLGPSVGETQYF

v_call: TRBV19
cdr3_aa: CASSIGTGVRGETQYF

v_call: TRBV20-1
cdr3_aa: CSARYRHGYTF

v_call: TRBV6-5
cdr3_aa: CASSPDLIMVNEQFF

v_call: TRBV5-5
cdr3_aa: CASSLSVAKNIQYF

v_call: TRBV19
cdr3_aa: CASSIRGQALNEQFF

v_call: TRBV15
cdr3_aa: CATSREGAGSGRDTQYF

v_call: TRBV10-1
cdr3_aa: CASSSGRNQPQHF

v_call: TRBV4-2
cdr3_aa: CASSPGQGGNQPQHF

v_call: TRBV5-8
cdr3_aa: CALGFGGNPGYTF

v_call: TRBV6-4
cdr3_aa: CASSYSPSEGGEQYF

v_call: TRBV30
cdr3_aa: CAWNTLVGHEQFF

v_call: TRBV20-1
cdr3_aa: CSASSRTQYF

v_call: TRBV7-9
cdr3_aa: CASSLSRTGFNEKLFF

v_call: TRBV19
cdr3_aa: CASDVSSGADTQYF

v_call: TRBV7-3
cdr3_aa: CASSLTGGASGYTF

v_call: TRBV28
cdr3_aa: CASSLPNRVGYTF

v_call: TRBV7-8
cdr3_aa: CASSPLTGSNQPQHF

v_call: TRBV6-5
cdr3_aa: CASSYTEGRGYTF

v_call: TRBV5-1
cdr3_aa: CASSLGTGVQETQYF

v_call: TRBV5-6
cdr3_aa: CASSLGRALTLGQPQHF